This entry is about one T cell receptor (beta chain). Its antigen is currently unknown. Reverse transcription of about 0.5 to 1 ug RNA was carried out with random hexamers. TCRdb fed the immunoSEQ multiplex PCR reads into MiXCR, producing one record per CDR3 protein. The table shows 84,000 or so distinct CDR3 sequences, with roughly 94% occurring only once. The sample comes from a study of CD8 T cells in Susac syndrome. Study outcomes and limitations: Clonal expansion involving Susac CD8+ cells peaked in TEMRA cells and active patients.

V was trimmed by 3 bases and J by 6 bases, leaving 9 bases between them. The CDR3 length is 13 residues. Germline lookup yields CDR1 MNHNS and CDR2 SASEGT. This receptor was obtained from a human donor with Susac syndrome. The chain links TRBV6-1 to TRBJ2-1; no definite D call. The sample taken for sequencing was CD8+ T cells from PBMCs. This chain's CDR3 is CASSELEVNEQFF. The CDR3, as DNA: TGTGCCAGCAGTGAGCTAGAAGTCAATGAGCAGTTCTTC.